The rows below give T cell receptor beta chains drawn from one sample of a study of CD8 T cells in Susac syndrome. TCRdb independently ran MiXCR on the immunoSEQ multiplex PCR reads; one entry per CDR3 protein. The sample lists some 110,000 distinct CDR3 sequences; 93% were seen once. Material for sequencing was CD8+ T cells from PBMCs. The receptors derive from a human donor with multiple sclerosis. Both conserved end residues are part of each CDR3. D genes are given only for firm matches. The size of a clone is reported for some rows only, either as once, few or many, or as a class for expanded clones.

d_gene,v_gene,abundance,j_gene,CDR3nt,CDR3aa
TRBD1,TRBV29-1,-,TRBJ1-2,TGCAGCGTCGAACCGGGACAGGGGAGCTATGGCTACACCTTC,CSVEPGQGSYGYTF
-,TRBV28,-,TRBJ2-1,TGTGCCAGCTATACCAAGCAGGGTGGCCCTCCTCATGAGCAGTTCTTC,CASYTKQGGPPHEQFF
-,TRBV9,-,TRBJ2-4,TGTGCCAGCATCCCAGCAAAAAACATTCAGTACTTC,CASIPAKNIQYF
-,TRBV6-1,-,TRBJ1-6,TGTGCCAGCAGTGAATGGGAAGGAATCGGGGTCCACTTT,CASSEWEGIGVHF
-,TRBV27,-,TRBJ2-3,TGTGCCAGCAGTTTATTGGCTAGTGGTCCTGATACGCAGTATTTT,CASSLLASGPDTQYF
TRBD2,TRBV12-3/TRBV12-4,-,TRBJ2-1,TGTGCCAGCAGCCCCGCGGGGGGCGGCCCATCTCATGAGCAGTTCTTC,CASSPAGGGPSHEQFF
-,TRBV4-1,-,TRBJ1-5,TGCGCCAGCAGCCAAGCCGACAGGAACAATCAGCCCCAGCATTTT,CASSQADRNNQPQHF
-,TRBV7-9,-,TRBJ2-1,TGTGCCAGCAGCACGAGACCAGACTTAGGGGGGAATGAGCAGTTCTTC,CASSTRPDLGGNEQFF
-,TRBV3-1,-,TRBJ2-3,TGTGCCAGCAGCGTTGAGTGGGGGCAAGGAGATACGCAGTATTTT,CASSVEWGQGDTQYF
-,TRBV9,-,TRBJ1-2,TGTGCCAGCAGCGGTGAGGGTCTCAACTATGGCTACACCTTC,CASSGEGLNYGYTF
-,TRBV19,-,TRBJ2-2,TGTGCCAGTAGTATAACCAGTGTCAACACCGGGGAGCTGTTTTTT,CASSITSVNTGELFF
-,TRBV19,-,TRBJ2-1,TGTGCCAGTAGAAAGACTGCTGGCCAAAATGAGCAGTTCTTC,CASRKTAGQNEQFF
TRBD1,TRBV5-1,-,TRBJ2-1,TGCGCCACCGTCCGACAGGGGTCCAATGAGCAGTTCTTC,CATVRQGSNEQFF
-,TRBV7-9,-,TRBJ1-1,TGTGCCAGCAGCGGGGGACCTAACACTGAAGCTTTCTTT,CASSGGPNTEAFF
TRBD1,TRBV7-8,-,TRBJ2-5,TGTGCCAGCAGCTGGGACAGGGGGACCCAGTACTTC,CASSWDRGTQYF
-,TRBV5-4,-,TRBJ2-1,TGTGCCAGCAGAACTTCTAGCAATGAGCAGTTCTTC,CASRTSSNEQFF
TRBD2,TRBV12-3/TRBV12-4,-,TRBJ2-1,TGTGCCAGCAGTTTACTAGCGGGACAATACAATGAGCAGTTCTTC,CASSLLAGQYNEQFF
TRBD2,TRBV9,-,TRBJ2-1,TGTGCCAGCAGCGTCTCTCTAGCGGGAGGAACGTCCTACAATGAGCAGTTCTTC,CASSVSLAGGTSYNEQFF
-,TRBV5-4,once,TRBJ2-2,TGTGCCAGCAGCTTGGTTGTCGGCTTCGGAACCGGGGAGCTGTTTTTT,CASSLVVGFGTGELFF
-,TRBV6-2/TRBV6-3,-,TRBJ2-1,TGTACCAGCACCACCGGTTACAATGAGCAGTTCTTC,CTSTTGYNEQFF
-,TRBV29-1,-,TRBJ2-1,TGCAGCGTTGAAACGGTAGGGCAGTTCTTC,CSVETVGQFF
TRBD2,TRBV13,-,TRBJ2-1,TGTGCCAGCAGCAACCGCTATACTAGCGACACTTACAATGAGCAGTTCTTC,CASSNRYTSDTYNEQFF